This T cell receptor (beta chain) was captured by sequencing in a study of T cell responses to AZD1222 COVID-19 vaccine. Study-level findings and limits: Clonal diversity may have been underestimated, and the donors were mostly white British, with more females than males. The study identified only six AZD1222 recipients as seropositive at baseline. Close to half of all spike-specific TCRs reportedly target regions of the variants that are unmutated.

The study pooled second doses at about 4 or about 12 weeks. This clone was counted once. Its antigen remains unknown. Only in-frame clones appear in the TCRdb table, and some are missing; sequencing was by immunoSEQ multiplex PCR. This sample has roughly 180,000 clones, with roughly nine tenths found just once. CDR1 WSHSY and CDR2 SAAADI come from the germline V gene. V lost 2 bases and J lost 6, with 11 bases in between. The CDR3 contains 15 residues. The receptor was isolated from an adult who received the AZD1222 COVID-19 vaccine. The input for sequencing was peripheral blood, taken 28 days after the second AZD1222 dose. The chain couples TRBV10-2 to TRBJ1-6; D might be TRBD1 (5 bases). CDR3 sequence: CASSEVGALNSPLHF. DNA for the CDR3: TGCGCCAGCAGTGAGGTTGGGGCCCTTAATTCACCCCTCCACTTT.